The clone carrying this T cell receptor beta chain was recorded a few times. Its antigen remains unknown. One entry per CDR3 protein, called by TCRdb with MiXCR from the RT-PCR reads. The sample includes about 520,000 distinct CDR3 sequences, roughly 11% of them seen just once. Germline V gives CDR1 KGHSH, CDR2 LQKENI. The trim removed 0 bases at V and 0 bases at J, leaving 8 bases unmatched. The CDR3 has 18 residues. This sample stems from a study of response to subunit inactivated influenza vaccine. Study observations and caveats: T cells newly recruited by each seasonal influenza vaccination are few, the authors suggested.

The input for sequencing was PBMCs from blood, taken more than 35 days after vaccination. The sequence was collected from a man aged 45-65 years who received an inactivated influenza vaccine. V gene TRBV18 combines with J gene TRBJ2-4; 7 bases are a match to TRBD2. In DNA, the CDR3 is TGTGCCAGCTCACCACCGGAGCGGGGTAGGCTAGCCAAAAACATTCAGTACTTC. Amino acids: CASSPPERGRLAKNIQYF. The full variable domain, completed using reference TRBV18 and TRBJ2-4, is NAGVMQNPRHLVRRRGQEARLRCSPMKGHSHVYWYRQLPEEGLKFMVYLQKENIIDESGMPKERFSAEFPKEGPSILRIQQVVRGDSAAYFCASSPPERGRLAKNIQYFGAGTRLSVL.